This T cell receptor beta chain came from a study of T-cell reconstitution after alpha-beta-depleted transplantation in children. TCRbeta library preparation incorporated unique molecular identifiers. TCRdb fed the PCR reads into MiXCR, producing one record per CDR3 protein. The data hold hundreds of thousands of distinct CDR3 sequences, with approximately 10% observed a single time. This clonotype was counted at least ten times. Its antigen is currently unknown. The ends lost 5 bases at V and 10 bases at J; junction bases unmatched: 15. CDR1 is SGHVS, CDR2 FNYEAQ, per germline. The CDR3 loop spans 16 amino acids. Findings and limits, study-wide: Surviving recipient cells, namely T cells and thymic progenitors, were the source of high day-60 TCRbeta diversity in some patients. From newly produced T cells came most of the T-cell counts and diversity one year after transplant. Expanded graft clones numbering several hundred reportedly gave rise to alpha-beta T cells about two months after transplant.

The sample here was peripheral blood, taken 180 days after TCRalphabeta/CD19-depleted stem cell transplant. The chain combines TRBV7-6 with TRBJ1-1; 11 bases align to TRBD1. This clonotype originated in a male patient aged 2-15 years who had a stem cell transplant for chronic granulomatous disease, so the T cells may come from the graft donor. The CDR3 protein is CASSPTPGQGASGAFF. The CDR3 bases are TGTGCCAGCAGCCCGACCCCCGGACAGGGGGCGTCGGGAGCTTTCTTT. Supplemented by reference TRBV7-6 and TRBJ1-1, the full variable domain reads GAGVSQSPRYKVTKRGQDVALRCDPISGHVSLYWYRQALGQGPEFLTYFNYEAQQDKSGLPNDRFSAERPEGSISTLTIQRTEQRDSAMYRCASSPTPGQGASGAFFGQGTRLTVV.